The 2 T cell receptor beta chains presented below share a single source sample, sequenced in a study of human T cells and chemical hapten exposure. TCRdb analysed the RACE reads with MiXCR anew, one entry per CDR3 protein. The data show approximately 80,000 distinct CDR3 sequences, with approximately 10% seen just once and 2% to 2.5% held by the top ten. Time point denoted: patch test 2, 6 weeks after DPC sensitization. As to treatment: therapeutic diphenylcyclopropenone sensitization with weekly scalp DPC. The sample here was whole blood, taken in connection with sensitization to the hapten diphenylcyclopropenone (DPC). The source is a woman in her twenties or thirties with alopecia areata. Some clones in this sample may be carry-over from other donors' samples.

This clonotype was found many times. The genes are TRBV7-9 and TRBJ1-6, with TRBD1 matching over 10 bases. With 7 bases clipped from V and 11 bases from J, the junction kept 8 bases outside the gene matches. The V gene's germline CDR1 is SEHNR and CDR2 FQNEAQ (reference sequence). The CDR3 has 14 residues. CDR3 bases: TGTGCCAGCACCGGAGGTGGACAGGGGGCACCCCTCCACTTT. Translating it yields CASTGGGQGAPLHF.

This clonotype was seen repeatedly, ten times or more. This chain joins TRBV6-5 and TRBJ1-1, with a possible D match to TRBD1 (5 bases). Germline V lookup: CDR1 MNHEY, CDR2 SVGAGI. The V end lost 0 bases, the J end lost 4 bases, and 12 bases lay between the germline ends. The CDR3 totals 15 residues. The DNA for the CDR3 is TGTGCCAGCAGTTACTCAAAGGGGATCAGCACTGAAGCTTTCTTT. Translation: CASSYSKGISTEAFF.